This TCR beta chain was recovered during a study of blood T cells in healthy people across ages. The study, taken as a whole, reports: It was held that the diversity estimates obtained from one million T cells were underestimates.

Primed by a sample-barcoded 5' primer and a J-beta primer mix, a second PCR proceeded for about 6 to 12 cycles. Via MiXCR, TCRdb re-called the 5' RACE reads, giving one row per CDR3 protein. The sample includes nearly 800,000 distinct CDR3 sequences, about 56% of them seen just once. Points on this clonotype: The antigen is undetermined.

The ends were cut back, 0 bases at V and 1 base at J, with 10 bases in the middle. Germline values: CDR1 GTSNPN, CDR2 SVGIG (reference sequence). This CDR3 has 16 amino acids. The V gene is TRBV30, the J gene TRBJ1-6; perhaps TRBD1 as D (6 bases). Sequencing was carried out using blood. The clonotype was recovered from a man aged 40-49 years in good health. The CDR3 nucleotides are TGTGCCTGGAGTGTTAGGGGGATGTCCTATAATTCACCCCTCCACTTT. It codes for CAWSVRGMSYNSPLHF. The whole variable domain, remainder taken from reference TRBV30 and TRBJ1-6, is SQTIHQWPATLVQPVGSPLSLECTVEGTSNPNLYWYRQAAGRGLQLLFYSVGIGQISSEVPQNLSASRPQDRQFILSSKKLLLSDSGFYLCAWSVRGMSYNSPLHFGNGTRLTVT.